This T cell receptor beta chain was profiled in a study of regulatory T cells in long-lasting Graves disease. Time point described: newly diagnosed GD, antithyroid drugs for less than 3 months. TCR sequences were obtained from RNA taken from PBMCs. V was cut by 3 bases and J by 4 bases, with 7 bases left in between. The V gene's germline CDR1 is KGHSH and CDR2 LQKENI. This CDR3 has 13 residues. Study-wide points: There were preferences for TRBV28, TRBJ1-2 and TRBJ2-5 in persistent disease.

This clonotype was detected ten times or more. The target antigen is unknown. Sequencing libraries for TCR beta were prepared with iRepertoire HTBI primers and Arm-PCR of CDR3 regions. A single record per CDR3 protein comes from TCRdb applying MiXCR to the multiplex PCR reads. The sample yields some 410,000 distinct CDR3 sequences, 16% seen once. A further study also used this sample, focusing on T cells in Graves' hyperthyroidism and ophthalmopathy.

The material sequenced was peripheral blood mononuclear cells (PBMCs), taken at new diagnosis, from a patient treated with antithyroid drugs. This TCR was sampled from a woman in her thirties with Graves disease. The chain is built from TRBV18 and TRBJ2-1, with TRBD1 as a possible D gene (6 bases). The chain's CDR3 is CASSPDRYNEQFF. The CDR3 DNA follows: TGTGCCAGCTCACCGGACAGATACAATGAGCAGTTCTTC.